The subject of this entry is one T cell receptor (beta chain). The antigen is not known. One end of the junction varies from germline; a read error may be responsible. The CDR3 has 15 amino acids. CDR1 is SQVTM, CDR2 ANQGSEA, per germline. This sample was included in a study of post-analysis software for immune sequencing data. Overall study context: The courses of disease that were included comprised relapsing-remitting, secondary progressive and progressive-relapsing multiple sclerosis. Study outcomes and limitations: Normalized Chao1 diversity was significantly lower in multiple sclerosis patients than in controls. Strong co-clustering by F measure was evident for samples that had been prepared in the same batch. Controls had lower frequencies than patients of five TRBV segments, which included TRBV5-6, TRBV5-1 and TRBV20-1.

Unique molecular identifiers were present in the TCR beta cDNA libraries. There were roughly 0.85 to 11 million T cells, and roughly 0.5 million cDNA molecules came from them. TCRdb reprocessed the PCR reads with MiXCR, giving one entry per CDR3 protein. The sample yields roughly 670,000 distinct CDR3 sequences, roughly three fifths seen once. This clonotype originated in a girl aged 2 to 10 with multiple sclerosis. Sequenced material: blood. This chain joins TRBV29-1 and TRBJ2-1, with D possibly being TRBD1 or TRBD2 (6 bases each). The CDR3 DNA reads as TGCAGCGCTGAAAAGGGGGGCGCTAGCGACAATGAGCAGTTCTTC. This codes for CSAEKGGASDNEQFF.